A selection of T cell receptor beta chains follows, all from one sample in a study of OX40 agonist ivuxolimab in advanced cancers. Clones were read by immunoSEQ multiplex PCR, and TCRdb kept only the in-frame ones, dropping some. The table has some 65,000 clones, 85% seen once. Sequenced here: CD4+ or CD8+ T cells sorted from blood, sampled in a trial of the OX40 agonist ivuxolimab. The source is an adult with an advanced solid tumor such as melanoma, head and neck, liver or kidney cancer. CDR3s include the opening cysteine and the closing phenylalanine or tryptophan. The order of the fields is D gene, V gene, clone size, J gene, CDR3 protein, CDR3 DNA. D genes are given only for firm matches. Part of the rows lack a size; the others show once, few, many or a class for expanded clones.

D gene: TRBD1; V gene: TRBV5-1; clone size: -; J gene: TRBJ2-7; CDR3 protein: CASSLRWDSSYEQYF; CDR3 DNA: TGCGCCAGCAGCTTGAGGTGGGACAGCTCCTACGAGCAGTACTTC
D gene: -; V gene: TRBV7-3; clone size: -; J gene: TRBJ2-3; CDR3 protein: CASSLGREADTQYF; CDR3 DNA: TGTGCCAGCAGCTTAGGTAGGGAGGCAGATACGCAGTATTTT
D gene: TRBD2; V gene: TRBV19; clone size: few; J gene: TRBJ2-2; CDR3 protein: CASSIWGGSGELFF; CDR3 DNA: TGTGCCAGTAGTATTTGGGGGGGTTCCGGGGAGCTGTTTTTT
D gene: TRBD1; V gene: TRBV27; clone size: -; J gene: TRBJ1-3; CDR3 protein: CASSVWTGSGNTIYF; CDR3 DNA: TGTGCCAGCAGCGTATGGACAGGCTCTGGAAACACCATATATTTT
D gene: -; V gene: TRBV18; clone size: -; J gene: TRBJ1-5; CDR3 protein: CASSPSPGPNQPQHF; CDR3 DNA: TGTGCCAGCTCACCTTCCCCTGGCCCCAATCAGCCCCAGCATTTT
D gene: -; V gene: TRBV19; clone size: -; J gene: TRBJ1-5; CDR3 protein: CASSMSGRGNQPQHF; CDR3 DNA: TGTGCCAGTAGTATGTCGGGCCGGGGCAATCAGCCCCAGCATTTT
D gene: -; V gene: TRBV5-1; clone size: -; J gene: TRBJ2-7; CDR3 protein: CASSLNRAYEQYF; CDR3 DNA: TGCGCCAGCAGCTTGAACAGGGCCTACGAGCAGTACTTC
D gene: -; V gene: TRBV6-4; clone size: once; J gene: TRBJ1-5; CDR3 protein: CASRIPLGARTGNQPQHF; CDR3 DNA: TGTGCCAGCAGGATCCCCCTTGGGGCACGTACGGGCAATCAGCCCCAGCATTTT
D gene: -; V gene: TRBV5-1; clone size: -; J gene: TRBJ1-2; CDR3 protein: CASSYEAYGYTF; CDR3 DNA: TGCGCCAGCAGTTACGAGGCGTATGGCTACACCTTC
D gene: -; V gene: TRBV19; clone size: -; J gene: TRBJ2-5; CDR3 protein: CASSRSSKETQYF; CDR3 DNA: TGTGCCAGTAGTAGGTCGAGTAAAGAGACCCAGTACTTC
D gene: TRBD1; V gene: TRBV28; clone size: -; J gene: TRBJ1-4; CDR3 protein: CASTPGGRDEKLFF; CDR3 DNA: TGTGCCAGCACCCCAGGGGGTCGGGATGAAAAACTGTTTTTT
D gene: -; V gene: TRBV18; clone size: -; J gene: TRBJ1-3; CDR3 protein: CASSPRGGGKNTIYF; CDR3 DNA: TGTGCCAGCTCACCCCGAGGGGGGGGAAAGAACACCATATATTTT
D gene: -; V gene: TRBV18; clone size: -; J gene: TRBJ1-6; CDR3 protein: CASSPQGTSPLHF; CDR3 DNA: TGTGCCAGCTCACCACAGGGGACTTCACCCCTCCACTTT
D gene: -; V gene: TRBV28; clone size: -; J gene: TRBJ1-5; CDR3 protein: CASSSPGDSNQPQHF; CDR3 DNA: TGTGCCAGCAGTTCTCCAGGGGATAGCAATCAGCCCCAGCATTTT
D gene: -; V gene: TRBV30; clone size: -; J gene: TRBJ1-1; CDR3 protein: CAWRKARDTEAFF; CDR3 DNA: TGTGCCTGGAGAAAAGCCCGGGACACTGAAGCTTTCTTT
D gene: -; V gene: TRBV5-1; clone size: -; J gene: TRBJ2-3; CDR3 protein: CASSLRGVNTDTQYF; CDR3 DNA: TGCGCCAGCAGCTTAAGGGGTGTTAACACAGATACGCAGTATTTT
D gene: -; V gene: TRBV7-3; clone size: once; J gene: TRBJ2-5; CDR3 protein: CASSPRGSRAETQYF; CDR3 DNA: TGTGCCAGCAGCCCTAGGGGCAGTAGGGCAGAGACCCAGTACTTC
D gene: TRBD2; V gene: TRBV4-2; clone size: -; J gene: TRBJ2-2; CDR3 protein: CASSQETSGGARTGELFF; CDR3 DNA: TGTGCCAGCAGCCAAGAAACTAGCGGGGGGGCCCGGACCGGGGAGCTGTTTTTT
D gene: TRBD2; V gene: TRBV7-3; clone size: -; J gene: TRBJ2-3; CDR3 protein: CASSFRAGGSTDTQYF; CDR3 DNA: TGTGCCAGCAGTTTTCGAGCGGGAGGTAGCACAGATACGCAGTATTTT
D gene: TRBD1; V gene: TRBV6-5; clone size: -; J gene: TRBJ2-7; CDR3 protein: CASSFVRGYEQYF; CDR3 DNA: TGTGCCAGCAGTTTTGTCAGGGGGTACGAGCAGTACTTC